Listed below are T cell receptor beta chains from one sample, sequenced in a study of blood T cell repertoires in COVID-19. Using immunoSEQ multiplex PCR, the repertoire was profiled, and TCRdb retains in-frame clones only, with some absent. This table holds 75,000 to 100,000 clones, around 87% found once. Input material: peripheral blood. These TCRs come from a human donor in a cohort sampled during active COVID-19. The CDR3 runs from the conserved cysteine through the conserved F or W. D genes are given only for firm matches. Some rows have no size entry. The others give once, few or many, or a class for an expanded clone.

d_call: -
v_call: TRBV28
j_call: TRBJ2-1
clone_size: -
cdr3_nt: TGTGCCAGCAGTTCGGCGGGCCATGAGCAGTTCTTC
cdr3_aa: CASSSAGHEQFF

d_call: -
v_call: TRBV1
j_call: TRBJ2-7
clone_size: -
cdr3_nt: TGCACCAGCAGCCAAAGGAACGGGAGATCCTACGAGCAGTACTTC
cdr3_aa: CTSSQRNGRSYEQYF

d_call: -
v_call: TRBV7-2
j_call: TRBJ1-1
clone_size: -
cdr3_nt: TGTGCCAGCAGCACGGACATTATGAACACTGAAGCTTTCTTT
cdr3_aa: CASSTDIMNTEAFF

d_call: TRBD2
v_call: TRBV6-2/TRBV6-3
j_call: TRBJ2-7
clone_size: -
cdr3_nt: TGTGCCAGCAGTTCCGGACTAGCGGGAGGGCCTGGGTACGACGAGCAGTACTTC
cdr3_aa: CASSSGLAGGPGYDEQYF

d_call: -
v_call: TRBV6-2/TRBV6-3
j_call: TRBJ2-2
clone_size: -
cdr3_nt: TGTGCCAGCAGTTACGGACAACCCTTTGGGTCCGGGGAGCTGTTTTTT
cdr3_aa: CASSYGQPFGSGELFF

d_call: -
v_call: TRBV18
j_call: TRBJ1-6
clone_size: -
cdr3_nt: TGTGCCAGCTCATTGTCGGGGAATAATTCACCCCTCCACTTT
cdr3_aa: CASSLSGNNSPLHF

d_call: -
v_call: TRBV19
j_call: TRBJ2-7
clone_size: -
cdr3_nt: TGTGCCAGTAGCCTTAGGGGGCGCGGGGAGTACGAGCAGTACTTC
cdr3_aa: CASSLRGRGEYEQYF

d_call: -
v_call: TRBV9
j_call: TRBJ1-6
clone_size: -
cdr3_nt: TGTGCCAGCAGCGTAAGCAGCGCGGGGGAGGCCCTCCACTTT
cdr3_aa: CASSVSSAGEALHF

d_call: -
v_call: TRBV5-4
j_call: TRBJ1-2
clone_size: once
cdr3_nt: TGTGCCAGCAGCTTGCAGTCTAGCTATGGCTACACCTTC
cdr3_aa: CASSLQSSYGYTF

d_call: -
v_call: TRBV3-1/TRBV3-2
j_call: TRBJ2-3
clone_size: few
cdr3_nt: TGTGCCAGCAGCCCAGGGCGCGCGCAGTATTTT
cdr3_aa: CASSPGRAQYF

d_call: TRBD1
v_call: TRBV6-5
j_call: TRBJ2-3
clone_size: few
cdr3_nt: TGTGCCGCCCGGGACAGGGTATGGACAGATACGCAGTATTTT
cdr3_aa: CAARDRVWTDTQYF

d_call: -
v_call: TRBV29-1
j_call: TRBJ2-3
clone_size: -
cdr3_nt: TGCAGCGTTGCTTTGCGGATATTTAGCACAGATACGCAGTATTTT
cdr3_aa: CSVALRIFSTDTQYF

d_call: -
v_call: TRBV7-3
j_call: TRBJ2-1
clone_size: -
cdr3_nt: TGTGCCAGCAGCTTAACCCCAGGACAGCCATCCTACAATGAGCAGTTCTTC
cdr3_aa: CASSLTPGQPSYNEQFF

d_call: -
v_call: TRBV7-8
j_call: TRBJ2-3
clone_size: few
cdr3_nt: TGTGCCAGCAGCTTAGTGGTGGGCTGGAGCACAGATACGCAGTATTTT
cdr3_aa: CASSLVVGWSTDTQYF

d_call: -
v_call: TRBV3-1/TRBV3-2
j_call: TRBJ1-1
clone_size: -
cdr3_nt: TGTGCCAGCAGCCCGCGGGGGGAGTGGACTGAAGCTTTCTTT
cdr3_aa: CASSPRGEWTEAFF

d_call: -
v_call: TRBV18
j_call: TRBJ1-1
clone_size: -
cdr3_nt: TGTGCCAGCTCACTTAATGACTATCCGAATGCTGAAGCTTTCTTT
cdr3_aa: CASSLNDYPNAEAFF